This is a list of T cell receptor beta chains from one sample in a study of T cell repertoires and HLA-DP antigens. These receptors have no identified antigens. Sequenced by immunoSEQ multiplex PCR; TCRdb stores in-frame clones only, minus some. The repertoire has around 70,000 clones, roughly 77% of them found once; the top ten carry 1.6%. Input material: CD4+ T cells from PBMCs. These TCRs come from a man between 60 and 70 years old in good health and CMV-seronegative. Each CDR3 is given with its conserved first and last residue.

v_call	cdr3_aa
TRBV5-1	CASSQQGRADTQYF
TRBV30	CAWSVLGGTPYEQYF
TRBV7-7	CASSPGASPGTGELFF
TRBV19	CASHRPGRNYGYTF
TRBV7-2	CASRTDRGAGNEQFF
TRBV5-1	CASSLADRLVRTEAFF
TRBV25-1	CASSRQGPDTQYF
TRBV7-9	CASSRADTQYF
TRBV5-1	CASSLGPGGNEQFF
TRBV5-1	CASSIILAGHQETQYF
TRBV2	CASSPSYEQYF
TRBV29-1	CSVDPWGDETQYF
TRBV11-1	CASSPGKGATGELFF
TRBV7-8	CASSGQTGGDEKLFF
TRBV28	CASSLPGDLNTEAFF
TRBV4-3	CASSQAQVANTGELFF
TRBV7-2	CASSLDPGNNSPLHF
TRBV5-1	CASSLGRGLGYGYTF
TRBV2	CASSEQGQGSYEQYF
TRBV7-2	CASVRVRQETQYF
TRBV27	CASAKQGIGEAFF
TRBV30	CAWSVALRAAEQYF
TRBV29-1	CSVEGSKGTEAFF
TRBV9	CASSARDSNEQFF
TRBV2	CASSPDRPGQDEQFF
TRBV4-3	CASSQLGGANYGYTF
TRBV18	CASSPLASSNTGELFF
TRBV11-3	CASSLGVGEKLFF
TRBV5-1	CASSTAGRGGGYTF
TRBV7-2	CASSSLGLGSHTF
TRBV19	CASSTTGQGVGGLISPLHF
TRBV2	CASSYIPPGQPQHF
TRBV29-1	CSVVGIDEKLFF
TRBV7-2	CASSPKGGGSVEQFF
TRBV19	CASSKNRGSNEKLFF
TRBV9	CASSGNHRGGTYEQYF
TRBV11-1	CASSPAFSGELFF
TRBV2	CASSGGSYEQYF
TRBV4-1	CASSQDPSGRYNEQFF
TRBV19	CASSSGDTEAFF
TRBV18	CASSQPGGTEAFF